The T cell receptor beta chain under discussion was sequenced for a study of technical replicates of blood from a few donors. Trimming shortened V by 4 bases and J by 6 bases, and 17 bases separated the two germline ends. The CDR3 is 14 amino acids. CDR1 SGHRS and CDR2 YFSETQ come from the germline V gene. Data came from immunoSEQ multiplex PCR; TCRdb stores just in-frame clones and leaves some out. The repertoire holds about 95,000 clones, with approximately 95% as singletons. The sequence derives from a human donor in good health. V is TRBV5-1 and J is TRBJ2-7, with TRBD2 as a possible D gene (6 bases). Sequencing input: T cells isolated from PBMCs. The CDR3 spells CASSLDSGPFEQYF. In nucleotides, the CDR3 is TGCGCCAGCAGCCTCGATAGCGGTCCGTTCGAGCAGTACTTC. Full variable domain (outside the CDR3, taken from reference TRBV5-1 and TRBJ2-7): KAGVTQTPRYLIKTRGQQVTLSCSPISGHRSVSWYQQTPGQGLQFLFEYFSETQRNKGNFPGRFSGRQFSNSRSEMNVSTLELGDSALYLCASSLDSGPFEQYFGPGTRLTVT.